Listed below are T cell receptor beta chains from one sample, sequenced in a study of T cells in tuberculosis. The repertoire was sequenced with immunoSEQ multiplex PCR; TCRdb's copy has only in-frame clones and lacks some. Of about 34,000 clones in the sample, approximately 93% were seen once. This specimen was PBMCs, taken at tuberculosis diagnosis. Every receptor here comes from an adult with tuberculosis. CDR3s include the opening cysteine and the closing phenylalanine or tryptophan. The D gene is left open where the match is weak. A clone size is listed for some rows: how often the clone was seen (once, few, many), or a class if it is expanded.

d_call	clone_size	v_call	j_call	cdr3_length	cdr3_nt	cdr3_aa
TRBD1	NA	TRBV28	TRBJ2-4	15	TGTGCCAGCAGTAGGACAGGGATAGCCAAAAACATTCAGTACTTC	CASSRTGIAKNIQYF
TRBD1	NA	TRBV4-1	TRBJ2-7	13	TGCGCCAGCAGCCAACGGGACAGGGACGAGCAGTACTTC	CASSQRDRDEQYF
TRBD1	NA	TRBV29-1	TRBJ1-1	14	TGCAGCGTTTATTATACAGGGGGTGACACTGAAGCTTTCTTT	CSVYYTGGDTEAFF
NA	once	TRBV10-3	TRBJ2-1	12	TGTGCCATCTCTCGGGTAGTCGATGAGCAGTTCTTC	CAISRVVDEQFF
TRBD1	NA	TRBV15	TRBJ2-7	14	TGTGCCACCAGCAGAGGGACAGGTTCCTACGAGCAGTACTTC	CATSRGTGSYEQYF
TRBD1	NA	TRBV6-5	TRBJ1-6	15	TGTGCCAGCAGTTGGACCAGGGGGAGAGATTCACCCCTCCACTTT	CASSWTRGRDSPLHF
NA	NA	TRBV27	TRBJ1-5	14	TGTGCCAGCAGTCCTGACAGTGGCAATCAGCCCCAGCATTTT	CASSPDSGNQPQHF
TRBD1	NA	TRBV6-1	TRBJ2-1	15	TGTGCCAGCAGTGGGGGGACAGGGTCCTACAATGAGCAGTTCTTC	CASSGGTGSYNEQFF
TRBD2	NA	TRBV4-2	TRBJ2-7	18	TGTGCCAGCAGCCAAGATCGGGGCAGTAGCGGGAGACCCACCGAGCAGTACTTC	CASSQDRGSSGRPTEQYF
TRBD2	NA	TRBV9	TRBJ2-7	15	TGTGCCAGCAGCGTAGGGGGAGGGGACTCCTACGAGCAGTACTTC	CASSVGGGDSYEQYF
NA	once	TRBV5-1	TRBJ2-3	16	TGCGCCAGCAGCTTGGAGGGGGAAGGGGGCACAGATACGCAGTATTTT	CASSLEGEGGTDTQYF
NA	NA	TRBV29-1	TRBJ1-1	15	TGCAGCGTTGAAGCGGCAAACCTGCGGGGCACTGAAGCTTTCTTT	CSVEAANLRGTEAFF
NA	NA	TRBV9	TRBJ2-1	13	TGTGCCAGCAGCGTAGCAACATACAATGAGCAGTTCTTC	CASSVATYNEQFF
TRBD1	NA	TRBV19	TRBJ2-7	15	TGTGCCAGTAGTATATCAGCTAGGGGGCAATACGAGCAGTACTTC	CASSISARGQYEQYF
NA	once	TRBV5-6	TRBJ2-7	12	TGTGCCAGCAGCTTGGGTTCGGGGGAGCAGTACTTC	CASSLGSGEQYF
TRBD1	NA	TRBV6-1	TRBJ1-5	17	TGTGCCAGCAGTGAAGGATCAGGGGGCTTCGGCAATCAGCCCCAGCATTTT	CASSEGSGGFGNQPQHF
NA	NA	TRBV6-1	TRBJ2-1	14	TGTGCCAGCAGTGAACGGGGATTAAGTAATGAGCAGTTCTTC	CASSERGLSNEQFF
TRBD1	NA	TRBV10-1	TRBJ1-1	15	TGCGCCAGCAGTGAAGGGACAGGGGTAGGCACTGAAGCTTTCTTT	CASSEGTGVGTEAFF
NA	NA	TRBV9	TRBJ1-2	14	TGTGCCAGCAGCGTAGTGGACAGTAACTATGGCTACACCTTC	CASSVVDSNYGYTF
TRBD1	once	TRBV28	TRBJ1-5	15	TGTGCCAGCACCAGGACAGGGGCCGGAAATCAGCCCCAGCATTTT	CASTRTGAGNQPQHF
TRBD2	NA	TRBV28	TRBJ2-7	13	TGTGCCAGCAGCCGCGGGGGGGGCGGTGAGCAGTACTTC	CASSRGGGGEQYF
TRBD1	NA	TRBV9	TRBJ2-7	14	TGTGCCAGCAGCGGCAGACAGGGGCCGGGCGAGCAGTACTTC	CASSGRQGPGEQYF
NA	NA	TRBV2	TRBJ1-5	14	TGTGCCAGCAGTGAGGAACAGGGCGGCCAGCCCCAGCATTTT	CASSEEQGGQPQHF
TRBD2	NA	TRBV4-1	TRBJ2-1	14	TGCGCCAGCAGCCGGTCGGGGGGGTACAATGAGCAGTTCTTC	CASSRSGGYNEQFF
TRBD2	NA	TRBV9	TRBJ2-7	14	TGTGCCAGCAGCGAAACAGCGGGAGTCCACGAGCAGTACTTC	CASSETAGVHEQYF
TRBD1	NA	TRBV4-2	TRBJ1-4	14	TGTGCCAGCAGCCAGACAGGGGGTATAGAAAAACTGTTTTTT	CASSQTGGIEKLFF
NA	NA	TRBV19	TRBJ1-4	13	TGTGCCAGCTCGAACAGGGCCAATGAAAAACTGTTTTTT	CASSNRANEKLFF
NA	NA	TRBV25-1	TRBJ1-1	14	TGTGCCAGCACCCAAAGCACAGGGCTTGCTGAAGCTTTCTTT	CASTQSTGLAEAFF
TRBD1	NA	TRBV27	TRBJ2-5	13	TGTGCCAGCAGGGACAGGCTACAAGAGACCCAGTACTTC	CASRDRLQETQYF
NA	NA	TRBV11-2	TRBJ1-2	15	TGTGCCAGCAGCTCCTTCCTGGACAGCCGATATGGCTACACCTTC	CASSSFLDSRYGYTF
NA	NA	TRBV28	TRBJ1-5	13	TGTGCCAGCAGAGGACAGTGGGGTCAGCCCCAGCATTTT	CASRGQWGQPQHF
NA	NA	TRBV4-1	TRBJ1-2	14	TGCGCCAGCAGCCTCCAAGGGGCGGACTATGGCTACACCTTC	CASSLQGADYGYTF
NA	NA	TRBV6-1	TRBJ2-5	15	TGTGCCAGCAGTGGATATACAGATTTCCAAGAGACCCAGTACTTC	CASSGYTDFQETQYF
NA	NA	TRBV11-2	TRBJ1-4	13	TGTGCCAGCAGCTTATTCCTGAATGAAAAACTGTTTTTT	CASSLFLNEKLFF
NA	NA	TRBV6-6	TRBJ1-2	16	TGTGCCAGCAGTTACTCGATAGAGGGTGGGCCGGGTGGCTACACCTTC	CASSYSIEGGPGGYTF